This TCR beta chain was recorded in a study of metastatic and nonmetastatic thyroid tumors. Overall study context: For malignant and benign thyroid patients, tumor or nodule tissue and blood were the sources whose repertoires were compared.

TCRdb re-processed the PCR reads through MiXCR. The sample includes around 15,000 clones, roughly 24% of them seen just once. All patients reached thyroid surgery having received no treatment beforehand. In its sample, this clone was seen a few times. The source of this sequence is a female donor with papillary thyroid cancer or a benign thyroid nodule (not recorded which). Some clones in this sample may be carry-over from other donors' samples. The sequenced sample was tumor tissue.

CDR3 sequence (DNA): TGTGCCAGCAGTTTGACAGGGAATCAGCCCCAGCATTTT. This translates into CASSLTGNQPQHF. V and J are TRBV6-5 and TRBJ1-5; 7 bases fit TRBD1. V lost 4 bases, J lost 4 bases, and 1 base stayed unmatched. The length of the CDR3 is 13 residues. Germline CDR1 reads MNHEY; CDR2 reads SVGAGI.